The entry below gives a single T cell receptor beta chain sequence along with its context. The target of this receptor is not known. Per-nucleotide qualities are absent, and no much larger clonotype sits a single base away. According to the germline V gene, CDR1 reads SGDLS and CDR2 reads YYNGEE. The CDR3 starts with the cysteine, ends with the phenylalanine, and has 16 residues. The CDR3 DNA has 48 bases and is translated from base 1. Trimming leaves V shorter by 4 bases and J shorter by 7 bases, with the junction holding 14 bases beyond the gene matches. This entry belongs to a study of identical twins (dated by TCRdb to the mid-2010s). Broadly, across the study: TCR alpha and beta repertoires from monozygotic twins, unrelated adults of various ages and cord blood were deep-sequenced to test whether fetal clonotypes persist. To rule out contamination, the twin experiments were replicated at different times with different library preparation protocols. Results and caveats for the whole study, not just this receptor: Zero-insertion analyses could be partly confounded by invariant T cells such as MAIT and iNKT, though diverse VJ usage argued against such confounding for most clonotypes. Compared with coincidental sharing between unrelated individuals, an excess of low generation-probability sequences was observed among out-of-frame TCR alpha sequences shared between twins. In monozygotic twins, out-of-frame TCR alpha sharing was systematically underestimated by recombination models, although the models agreed with sharing between unrelated individuals. Because the same donors could not be followed over many years, the conclusions relied on cross-sectional statistical analysis. The excess sharing between twins in beta out-of-frame sequences was weaker because fewer shared sequences reduced the signal-to-noise ratio. Abundant cord blood beta clonotypes had fewer insertions, young adult naive repertoires showed a similar but weaker trend, and memory repertoires showed no such trend.

Only healthy Caucasian donors were included. To prepare the library, 5' RACE was applied. This sample was sequenced with an Illumina HiSeq 2000. A universal primer binding site was introduced by template switching, and a unique molecular identifier was present in the final cDNA, enabling accurate counting of TCR cDNA molecules. Specific primers in the conserved constant-segment region were used to synthesize first-strand cDNA for the TCR alpha and beta chains. To control for contamination, every cDNA library carried two barcodes: a SMART-Mk sample barcode plus Illumina barcodes. TruSeq adapter sequences along with Illumina sample barcodes were introduced in two successive PCR steps. Sequencing of the TCR alpha and beta cDNA libraries was done on the Illumina HiSeq platform using custom primers. The study's own analysis went as follows. Raw reads were processed with MiGEC to extract unique molecular identifiers, and MiXCR was used to determine CDR3 positions. For each individual, recombination models were inferred using an EM algorithm with the repgenHMM and IGoR tools. The tcR package in R was used for shared clonotype analysis, with sharing normalized by the product of cloneset sizes. To study raw recombination without the effects of thymic and clonal selection, out-of-frame nonproductive sequences were analyzed. Using fastp at Q25 and MiXCR, TCRdb reprocessed the public reads and kept productive beta chains. Rows with a matching CDR3 protein are joined into one entry that keeps the most common DNA and genes. The V and J calls and clone size come from TCRdb's table, not from the authors' own analysis. The sample table shows some 1,600,000 distinct CDR3 sequences, and about 31% are seen once. The top ten hold about 0.3% of the sample.

The TCR sequence derives from a newborn girl in good health. The sample taken for sequencing was cord blood. The chain is assembled from TRBV9 and TRBJ1-2; the central 9 bases match TRBD1. The CDR3 region reads CASSPNLGQGLSGYTF. The DNA is TGTGCCAGCAGCCCGAACTTGGGACAGGGTTTAAGTGGCTACACCTTC.